This T cell receptor beta chain came from a study of T cells in Graves' hyperthyroidism and ophthalmopathy. Study information: It was at initial diagnosis, before any treatment, that peripheral blood was collected. Whole-study findings and limits: Blood held most thyroid clonotypes expanded above 0.001 frequency.

This clonotype was found many times. Its antigen is not identified. Extraction of PBMCs used roughly 10 ml of fresh peripheral blood. This CDR3 spans 16 amino acids. Germline V gives CDR1 SGHTA, CDR2 FQGNSA. V lost 0 bases to trimming and J lost 8 bases; unmatched junction nucleotides: 10. Amplified TCR beta CDR3 regions came from RNA transcripts. Researchers ran a first-round RT-PCR on the TCR CDR3 using the HTBI primer set. TCRdb reprocessed the multiplex PCR reads with MiXCR, giving one entry per CDR3 protein. The data hold about 600,000 distinct CDR3 sequences, with 16% observed a single time. The chain links TRBV7-2 to TRBJ2-3; 8 bases fit TRBD1. The sequenced sample consisted of blood. This receptor was obtained from a woman in her thirties or forties with Graves' ophthalmopathy. The DNA for the CDR3 is TGTGCCAGCAGCTTAGCCCGGACAGGGAGGAATCTTACGCAGTATTTT. Amino acids: CASSLARTGRNLTQYF. Filled out from reference TRBV7-2 and TRBJ2-3, the complete variable domain reads GAGVSQSPSNKVTEKGKDVELRCDPISGHTALYWYRQSLGQGLEFLIYFQGNSAPDKSGLPSDRFSAERTGGSVSTLTIQRTQQEDSAVYLCASSLARTGRNLTQYFGPGTRLTVL.